This T cell receptor (beta chain) was documented in a study of T cell repertoires in cytomegalovirus infection. Study context: Public TCR beta signatures marked donors with CMV infection and the matching HLA. Study results and limitations: There were HLA-C-restricted CMV-specific TCR beta clonotypes dominating the ex vivo response.

This CDR3 is 14 amino acids long. CDR1 and CDR2 from the germline V gene are SGHTA and FQGNSA. V shed 1 base and J shed 4 bases, with 8 bases lying between them. A word on this clonotype: The target antigen is unknown.

TCRdb analysed the reads with MiXCR anew, one entry per CDR3 protein. The sample holds tens of thousands of distinct CDR3 sequences, over 15% seen once. This chain connects TRBV7-2 to TRBJ1-5, with D unresolved. The sequencing here drew on CD8+ T cells from cultured PBMCs, taken from culture after CMV antigen stimulation. This TCR was recovered from a human donor in good health (CMV status not recorded). Some clones in this sample may be carry-over from other donors' samples. CDR3 in DNA: TGTGCCAGCAGCTTAGACAGCCCTAATCAGCCCCAGCATTTT. It codes for CASSLDSPNQPQHF.